Following are 11 T cell receptor beta chains from one sample sequenced in a study of response to subunit inactivated influenza vaccine. TCRdb fed the RT-PCR reads into MiXCR, producing one record per CDR3 protein. The sample holds hundreds of thousands of distinct CDR3 sequences; more than 15% are singletons and the top ten take around 10%. Material: PBMCs from blood, obtained 11 to 12 days after vaccination. These receptors originate from a man aged 45-65 years who received an inactivated influenza vaccine.

The J gene is TRBJ2-5, the V gene TRBV18, with 7 bases that match TRBD1. The germline V gene encodes CDR1 KGHSH and CDR2 LQKENI. Germline trimming cut 3 bases from V and 5 bases from J; bases unmatched to any gene: 6. This CDR3 has 14 residues. In nucleotides, the CDR3 is TGTGCCAGCTCACCGAGACAGGGCTACGAGACCCAGTACTTC. It is translated as CASSPRQGYETQYF.

This chain connects TRBV6-5 to TRBJ1-1; no firm D call. Germline V gene data show CDR1 as MNHEY and CDR2 as SVGAGI. Trimming left V 0 bases short and J 0 bases short, with 8 bases between. The CDR3 has 15 amino acids. As DNA, the CDR3 is TGTGCCAGCAGTTACTCGGGCAGCCTGAACACTGAAGCTTTCTTT. Its translation is CASSYSGSLNTEAFF.

The V and J genes are TRBV5-1 and TRBJ1-4; D possibly corresponds to TRBD1 (5 bases). Germline CDR1 SGHRS, CDR2 YFSETQ. This CDR3 is 17 amino acids long. Trimming took off 2 bases at V and 3 bases at J, with 17 bases between the two ends. Written as DNA, the CDR3 is TGCGCCAGCAGCTTTGCCTTGACAGCCTCTCCTAATGAAAAACTGTTTTTT. It translates to CASSFALTASPNEKLFF.

This clonotype was observed a handful of times. The rearrangement links TRBV6-2 or TRBV6-3 to TRBJ2-3; the D gene could be TRBD1 or TRBD2 (6 bases each). The CDR3 is made up of 18 amino acids. The germline V and J ends were trimmed by 0 bases and 5 bases, with 21 bases remaining between them. Germline-derived CDR1 and CDR2 are MNHEY and SVGEGT. The CDR3 nucleotides read TGTGCCAGCAGTTACTCCCATGTTGGGGGGCTTGTTGAAGATACGCAGTATTTT. Translated, it gives CASSYSHVGGLVEDTQYF.

This clonotype was counted between two and nine times. The V call is TRBV6-1, the J call TRBJ2-7; no definite D call. The V gene lost 6 bases and the J gene lost 2 bases, with 14 bases spanning the gap. There are 14 residues in the CDR3. Germline values: CDR1 MNHNS, CDR2 SASEGT. The CDR3 loop reads CASRVQPEAYEQYF. CDR3 bases: TGTGCCAGCAGAGTACAGCCGGAAGCCTACGAGCAGTACTTC.

This clonotype was counted a few times. V usage is TRBV3-1 and J usage is TRBJ2-1; D remains unclear. Trimming stripped 4 bases from V and 6 bases from J, with 10 bases between. The germline CDR1 and CDR2 sequences are LGHDT and YNNKEL (reference sequence). This CDR3 is 13 amino acids long. The CDR3 is CASSPTRSNEQFF. Here the CDR3 DNA reads TGTGCCAGCAGCCCCACACGGAGCAATGAGCAGTTCTTC.

V gene TRBV29-1 combines with J gene TRBJ1-1, with a tentative D call TRBD1 (6 bases). The CDR3 spans 12 residues. The germline V gene encodes CDR1 SQVTM and CDR2 ANQGSEA. Trimming left V 7 bases short and J 1 base short, with 10 bases between. The CDR3 sequence: CSAPTGNTEAFF. Here the CDR3 DNA reads TGCAGCGCTCCGACAGGGAACACTGAAGCTTTCTTT.

This clonotype was detected only a few times. The chain recombines TRBV4-1 with TRBJ1-2; maybe TRBD1 (6 bases). V lost 0 bases, J lost 6 bases, and 14 bases lay in between. Germline CDR1 is MGHRA and CDR2 is YSYEKL. This CDR3 has 15 amino acids. The CDR3 region has the DNA TGCGCCAGCAGCCAAGAGGGGGCCCCAGTCCATGGCTACACCTTC. Encoded protein: CASSQEGAPVHGYTF.

This clonotype was picked up a small number of times. The chain has TRBV24-1 and TRBJ2-3; 10 bases are shared with TRBD1. The CDR3 extends over 16 amino acids. Germline assignment: CDR1 KGHDR and CDR2 SFDVKD. J was trimmed by 6 bases and V by 1 base; bases with no gene match: 6. CDR3 nucleotide sequence: TGTGCCACCAGTGATTTCGGGGGACAGGGGATGGATACGCAGTATTTT. Residues: CATSDFGGQGMDTQYF.

This clonotype occurred a few times. The V and J genes are TRBV20-1 and TRBJ2-2, with TRBD1 matching over 10 bases. CDR3 size: 16 residues. Per the germline V gene, CDR1 is DFQATT and CDR2 is SNEGSKA (reference sequence). J gave up 0 bases and V 6 bases, and 7 bases lay outside the gene matches. This chain's CDR3 is CSAEPGTGANTGELFF. The CDR3 coding sequence is TGCAGTGCGGAACCCGGGACAGGGGCGAACACCGGGGAGCTGTTTTTT.

The gene calls are TRBV12-3 or TRBV12-4 and TRBJ2-1; D is ambiguous. The CDR3 runs 15 residues. Trimming removed 7 bases at V and 8 bases at J, with 21 bases between. CDR3 nucleotides: TGTGCCAGCACTCTGGCTTTGTTCGGTATAGATGAGCAGTTCTTC. Amino acid sequence: CASTLALFGIDEQFF.